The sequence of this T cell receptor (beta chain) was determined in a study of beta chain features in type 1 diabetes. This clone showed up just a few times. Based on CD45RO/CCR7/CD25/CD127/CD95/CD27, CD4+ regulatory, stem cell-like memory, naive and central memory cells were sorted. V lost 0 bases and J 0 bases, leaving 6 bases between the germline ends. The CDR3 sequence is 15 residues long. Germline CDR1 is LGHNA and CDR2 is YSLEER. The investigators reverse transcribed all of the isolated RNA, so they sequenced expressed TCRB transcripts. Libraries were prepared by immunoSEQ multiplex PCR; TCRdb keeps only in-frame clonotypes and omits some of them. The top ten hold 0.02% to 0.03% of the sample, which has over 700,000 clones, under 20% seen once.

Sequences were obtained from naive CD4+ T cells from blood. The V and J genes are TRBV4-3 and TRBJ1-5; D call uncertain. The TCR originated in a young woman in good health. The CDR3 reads CASSQEAYSNQPQHF. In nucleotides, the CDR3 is TGCGCCAGCAGCCAAGAAGCGTATAGCAATCAGCCCCAGCATTTT.